This TCR beta chain was profiled in a study of cytomegalovirus exposure and HLA in healthy donors. Use of 60 Vbeta and 13 Jbeta primers characterized the PCR. The data were produced by immunoSEQ multiplex PCR, yet TCRdb's version contains in-frame clones alone and is incomplete. The table lists approximately 110,000 clones, roughly 70% of them singletons. CDR3 length: 16 residues. The V and J ends lost 2 bases and 1 base respectively, with 12 bases between them. Germline lookup yields CDR1 MNHEY and CDR2 SMNVEV (reference sequence). This chain uses TRBV27 with TRBJ2-1, with D hard to call. Sequenced material: PBMCs. The origin of this receptor is a man between 35 and 55 years old in good health and CMV-seropositive. CDR3 bases: TGTGCCAGCAGTTTAATATCCAGTTGGTCCTACAATGAGCAGTTCTTC. This translates into CASSLISSWSYNEQFF.